The clone carrying this TCR beta chain has just one count. Its antigen is unknown. The data originate from a study of shared clonotypes between healthy human individuals. Study context: The composition of the donors was two women and a few men aged 18 to 49. Study findings and constraints: Between four donors, naive CD4 clonotypes were shared at a level of about 5%.

V was trimmed by 6 bases and J by 2 bases, leaving 16 bases between them. The CDR3 loop spans 14 amino acids. Looked up from germline, CDR1 is SQVTM and CDR2 is ANQGSEA. CD4+ cells were split into CD45RA+ naive and CD45RA-negative memory subsets. Sequencing used immunoSEQ multiplex PCR; TCRdb keeps in-frame clones, though not all of them. The sample yields over a million clones, roughly 96% seen once. The sequencing sample was made of naive CD4+ T cells sorted from blood. Subset here: CD45RA+ positively selected. The TCR was taken from a man aged 25-40 years in good health. The genes are TRBV29-1 and TRBJ2-5; D is possibly TRBD1 (7 bases). CDR3 bases: TGCAGCGTCCTAACGACAGGGAGGCAAGAGACCCAGTACTTC. This encodes CSVLTTGRQETQYF.